This TCR beta chain was sequenced in a study of cytomegalovirus exposure and HLA in healthy donors. Study conclusions and caveats: The study flagged roughly 150 TCR beta chains as cytomegalovirus-associated. With high specificity and sensitivity, the classifier reportedly diagnosed cytomegalovirus status.

The CDR3 contains 13 residues. Trimming pared 5 bases from V and 3 bases from J, leaving 11 bases between. Looked up from germline, CDR1 is SGHDT and CDR2 is YYEEEE. As for the donors, each was a healthy bone marrow donor. Use of 60 Vbeta and 13 Jbeta primers characterized the PCR. The repertoire was sequenced with immunoSEQ multiplex PCR; TCRdb's copy has only in-frame clones and lacks some. The data contain 200,000 to 250,000 clones, around 80% of them singletons. Remarks on this clone: What it binds is not known.

The TCR originated in a woman aged 60-75 years in good health and CMV-seropositive. The chain carries TRBV5-6 and TRBJ2-5; D is possibly TRBD1 (6 bases). The sequenced sample was PBMCs. This chain's CDR3 is CASSRQAEETQYF. In DNA form, the CDR3 reads TGTGCCAGCAGTAGACAGGCCGAAGAGACCCAGTACTTC.